Listed here are 5 T cell receptor beta chains from one sample, sequenced in a study of blood T cells in healthy people across ages. Primed by a sample-barcoded 5' primer and a J-beta primer mix, a second PCR proceeded for 7 to 11 cycles. Each CDR3 protein gets one entry after TCRdb re-called the 5' RACE reads with MiXCR. The sample lists some 290,000 distinct CDR3 sequences; roughly a quarter were seen once. Sequencing was carried out using blood. These receptors all stem from an older woman in good health.

This clonotype was detected a few times. This rearrangement joins TRBV12-3 or TRBV12-4 to TRBJ2-6; 7 positions match TRBD2. V was clipped by 11 bases and J by 0 bases; unmatched bases: 10. The CDR3 extends over 16 amino acids. The CDR3 loop is CAGSLGGSSGANVLTF. The CDR3 DNA reads TGTGCCGGTTCCCTGGGGGGGTCCTCTGGGGCCAACGTCCTGACTTTC.

This chain connects TRBV4-1 to TRBJ1-3, with unresolved D. Trimming removed 1 base at V and 4 bases at J, with 8 bases between. This CDR3 is built from 14 residues. Germline V lookup: CDR1 MGHRA, CDR2 YSYEKL. DNA of the CDR3: TGCGCCAGCAGCCAAGGGACCCTGGGAAACACCATATATTTT. Translated: CASSQGTLGNTIYF.

The rearrangement uses TRBV4-3 and TRBJ2-5; 8 bases match TRBD1. Germline CDR1 and CDR2: LGHNA and YSLEER. The trim removed 1 base at V and 4 bases at J, leaving 8 bases unmatched. The CDR3 spans 16 residues. The CDR3 DNA reads TGCGCCAGCAGCCAAGGGACAGGGAAACCTGGAGAGACCCAGTACTTC. Its translation: CASSQGTGKPGETQYF.

Only a few counts were recorded for this clonotype. This chain joins TRBV28 and TRBJ2-1, with a tentative D call TRBD1 (6 bases). Germline V gene sequence: CDR1 MDHEN, CDR2 SYDVKM. Trimming pared 6 bases from V and 15 bases from J, leaving 21 bases between. There are 13 residues in the CDR3. This CDR3 is CASRTGGYRQAFF. DNA for the CDR3: TGTGCCAGCAGGACTGGCGGTTACAGACAGGCGTTCTTC.

On this clonotype itself: This may come from a read error, since a much larger clone is one base off. The chain links TRBV5-1 to TRBJ2-5; D gene unclear. The J call may be mistaken, given a closer DNA end match to TRBJ2-1. The germline V gene has CDR1 SGHRS and CDR2 YFSETQ. The CDR3 loop spans 14 amino acids. CDR3 region: CASSLDVVRNEQFF. CDR3 in DNA: TGCGCCAGCAGCTTGGATGTAGTACGGAATGAGCAGTTCTTC.